These T cell receptor beta chains were read from a single sample in a study of blood T cell repertoires in COVID-19. Produced via immunoSEQ multiplex PCR; TCRdb's table is partial and in-frame only. The table shows tens of thousands of clones, with nearly 85% occurring only once. Sample: peripheral blood. The receptors stem from a woman aged 55-70 years with acute or convalescent COVID-19. Both conserved end residues are part of each CDR3. A D gene is named only where the DNA matches it firmly. Rows may omit the clone size; those that give it use once, few, many or a size class.

d_call: NA
j_call: TRBJ1-6
clone_size: once
v_call: TRBV30
cdr3_length: 18
cdr3_nt: TGTGCCTGGAGTTCTAGCCAGGGAAGCTCCAGGGGCCATTCACCCCTCCACTTT
cdr3_aa: CAWSSSQGSSRGHSPLHF

d_call: NA
j_call: TRBJ2-5
clone_size: NA
v_call: TRBV3-1/TRBV3-2
cdr3_length: 12
cdr3_nt: TGTGCCAGCAGCCAGCGCCAAGAGACCCAGTACTTC
cdr3_aa: CASSQRQETQYF

d_call: NA
j_call: TRBJ2-2
clone_size: NA
v_call: TRBV9
cdr3_length: 18
cdr3_nt: TGTGCCAGCAGCGCCCTCATAGTGGCGGATTCGAACACCGGGGAGCTGTTTTTT
cdr3_aa: CASSALIVADSNTGELFF

d_call: TRBD1
j_call: TRBJ1-6
clone_size: NA
v_call: TRBV19
cdr3_length: 15
cdr3_nt: TGTGCCAGTAGTACCACCGGGACAGGTAGTGGGGGCCTCCACTTT
cdr3_aa: CASSTTGTGSGGLHF

d_call: TRBD2
j_call: TRBJ2-1
clone_size: NA
v_call: TRBV11-2
cdr3_length: 15
cdr3_nt: TGTGCCAGCAGGAGTAGTGCTAGCGGATACAATGAGCAGTTCTTC
cdr3_aa: CASRSSASGYNEQFF

d_call: NA
j_call: TRBJ2-1
clone_size: once
v_call: TRBV20-1
cdr3_length: 10
cdr3_nt: TGCAGTGCCAAAGCCGATGAGCAGTTCTTC
cdr3_aa: CSAKADEQFF

d_call: TRBD1
j_call: TRBJ1-6
clone_size: NA
v_call: TRBV18
cdr3_length: 14
cdr3_nt: TGTGCCAGCTCACCAGGGACAGGGAATTCACCCCTCCACTTT
cdr3_aa: CASSPGTGNSPLHF

d_call: TRBD1
j_call: TRBJ2-1
clone_size: NA
v_call: TRBV28
cdr3_length: 14
cdr3_nt: TGTGCCAGCAGTTGGACAGGGAAAGGTTATGAGCAGTTCTTC
cdr3_aa: CASSWTGKGYEQFF

d_call: TRBD1
j_call: TRBJ1-1
clone_size: few
v_call: TRBV27
cdr3_length: 14
cdr3_nt: TGTGCCAGCAGTGCTCGACAGGGAATCACTGAAGCTTTCTTT
cdr3_aa: CASSARQGITEAFF

d_call: TRBD1
j_call: TRBJ1-1
clone_size: NA
v_call: TRBV2
cdr3_length: 15
cdr3_nt: TGTGCCAGCAGTGCCCAGACAGGGCGGAACACTGAAGCTTTCTTT
cdr3_aa: CASSAQTGRNTEAFF

d_call: TRBD1
j_call: TRBJ2-7
clone_size: NA
v_call: TRBV6-5
cdr3_length: 14
cdr3_nt: TGTGCCAGCAGCCGCGGACAGGGGCCCTACGAGCAGTACTTC
cdr3_aa: CASSRGQGPYEQYF

d_call: NA
j_call: TRBJ1-2
clone_size: NA
v_call: TRBV19
cdr3_length: 14
cdr3_nt: TGTGCCAGTAAACCGGGAGGGATTAACTATGGCTACACCTTC
cdr3_aa: CASKPGGINYGYTF

d_call: NA
j_call: TRBJ2-1
clone_size: NA
v_call: TRBV5-6
cdr3_length: 12
cdr3_nt: TGTGCCAGCAGCGGCAATTACAATGAGCAGTTCTTC
cdr3_aa: CASSGNYNEQFF

d_call: TRBD1
j_call: TRBJ1-4
clone_size: once
v_call: TRBV5-1
cdr3_length: 15
cdr3_nt: TGCGCCAGCAGCTTGGTCGGGGACAGGAATGAAAAACTGTTTTTT
cdr3_aa: CASSLVGDRNEKLFF

d_call: NA
j_call: TRBJ1-1
clone_size: NA
v_call: TRBV2
cdr3_length: 13
cdr3_nt: TGTGCCAGCATAAGGACAGAAAACACTGAAGCTTTCTTT
cdr3_aa: CASIRTENTEAFF

d_call: NA
j_call: TRBJ1-6
clone_size: NA
v_call: TRBV19
cdr3_length: 15
cdr3_nt: TGTGCCAGTAGTACAACCAGGGGAATCGATTCACCCCTCCACTTT
cdr3_aa: CASSTTRGIDSPLHF

d_call: NA
j_call: TRBJ2-3
clone_size: NA
v_call: TRBV11-2
cdr3_length: 14
cdr3_nt: TGTGCCAGCAGCCGTGTAGGGGGTCAAGATACGCAGTATTTT
cdr3_aa: CASSRVGGQDTQYF

d_call: NA
j_call: TRBJ1-1
clone_size: NA
v_call: TRBV6-5
cdr3_length: 13
cdr3_nt: TGTGCCAGCTCGAAGGGGATGAGGACTGAAGCTTTCTTT
cdr3_aa: CASSKGMRTEAFF

d_call: NA
j_call: TRBJ2-1
clone_size: NA
v_call: TRBV18
cdr3_length: 15
cdr3_nt: TGTGCCAGCTCTCGAGGTGGGGGCCGGTACAATGAGCAGTTCTTC
cdr3_aa: CASSRGGGRYNEQFF

d_call: TRBD1
j_call: TRBJ1-6
clone_size: NA
v_call: TRBV5-1
cdr3_length: 16
cdr3_nt: TGCGCCAGCAGCTTGTTACCGACAGGGGATAATTCACCCCTCCACTTT
cdr3_aa: CASSLLPTGDNSPLHF

d_call: TRBD2
j_call: TRBJ2-1
clone_size: NA
v_call: TRBV5-1
cdr3_length: 16
cdr3_nt: TGCGCCAGCAGTTACGGACTAGCGGGGGCCTACAATGAGCAGTTCTTC
cdr3_aa: CASSYGLAGAYNEQFF

d_call: TRBD1
j_call: TRBJ2-3
clone_size: NA
v_call: TRBV19
cdr3_length: 16
cdr3_nt: TGTGCCAGTAGTTTCCTTTGGACAGGGCAGGCAGATACGCAGTATTTT
cdr3_aa: CASSFLWTGQADTQYF

d_call: NA
j_call: TRBJ2-5
clone_size: NA
v_call: TRBV3-1/TRBV3-2
cdr3_length: 16
cdr3_nt: TGTGCCAGCAGCCACTGGACAGCCCTAAGCCAAGAGACCCAGTACTTC
cdr3_aa: CASSHWTALSQETQYF

d_call: TRBD1
j_call: TRBJ2-7
clone_size: NA
v_call: TRBV27
cdr3_length: 13
cdr3_nt: TGTGCCAGCAGTAGGACAGGGAGGTACGAGCAGTACTTC
cdr3_aa: CASSRTGRYEQYF

d_call: TRBD1
j_call: TRBJ1-4
clone_size: NA
v_call: TRBV19
cdr3_length: 15
cdr3_nt: TGTGCCAGTAGTGGTTCGGGACAGGGGCATGAAAAACTGTTTTTT
cdr3_aa: CASSGSGQGHEKLFF

d_call: NA
j_call: TRBJ1-1
clone_size: NA
v_call: TRBV20-1
cdr3_length: 11
cdr3_nt: TGCAGTGCTTCACGGTCCGCTGAAGCTTTCTTT
cdr3_aa: CSASRSAEAFF

d_call: TRBD1
j_call: TRBJ1-6
clone_size: few
v_call: TRBV18
cdr3_length: 14
cdr3_nt: TGTGCCAGCTCACCGGACAGGGGTAATTCACCCCTCCACTTT
cdr3_aa: CASSPDRGNSPLHF

d_call: NA
j_call: TRBJ1-1
clone_size: NA
v_call: TRBV6-1
cdr3_length: 16
cdr3_nt: TGTGCCAGCAGTGAAATGGGGGCAGGGGTGAACACTGAAGCTTTCTTT
cdr3_aa: CASSEMGAGVNTEAFF

d_call: TRBD2
j_call: TRBJ2-1
clone_size: NA
v_call: TRBV5-1
cdr3_length: 15
cdr3_nt: TGCGCCAGCAGCCCCGGACTAGCGGGAGGGAACGAGCAGTTCTTC
cdr3_aa: CASSPGLAGGNEQFF

d_call: NA
j_call: TRBJ1-3
clone_size: NA
v_call: TRBV3-1/TRBV3-2
cdr3_length: 13
cdr3_nt: TGTGCCAGCGGAGAACTTGCTGGAAACACCATATATTTT
cdr3_aa: CASGELAGNTIYF

d_call: NA
j_call: TRBJ1-5
clone_size: once
v_call: TRBV30
cdr3_length: 16
cdr3_nt: TGTGCCTGGAGTGTCTCCGGAGGGAGGGGCGGACAGCCCCAGCATTTT
cdr3_aa: CAWSVSGGRGGQPQHF

d_call: NA
j_call: TRBJ1-5
clone_size: NA
v_call: TRBV23-1
cdr3_length: 17
cdr3_nt: TGCGCCAGCAGTCAATCGAATTGTGAGTATAGCAATCAGCCCCAGCATTTT
cdr3_aa: CASSQSNCEYSNQPQHF

d_call: NA
j_call: TRBJ1-3
clone_size: NA
v_call: TRBV9
cdr3_length: 14
cdr3_nt: TGTGCCAGCAGCGTCACTCCCGAAAGAAACACCATATATTTT
cdr3_aa: CASSVTPERNTIYF

d_call: NA
j_call: TRBJ1-5
clone_size: many
v_call: TRBV28
cdr3_length: 14
cdr3_nt: TGTGCCAGCAGCAGGGGTTTTGGCAATCAGCCCCAGCATTTT
cdr3_aa: CASSRGFGNQPQHF

d_call: NA
j_call: TRBJ1-3
clone_size: NA
v_call: TRBV7-8
cdr3_length: 16
cdr3_nt: TGTGCCAGCAGCGCCCGACTGAGCAGCTCTGGAAACACCATATATTTT
cdr3_aa: CASSARLSSSGNTIYF

d_call: TRBD2
j_call: TRBJ2-2
clone_size: NA
v_call: TRBV6-4
cdr3_length: 18
cdr3_nt: TGTGCCAGCAGTGACTCGTCTAGCGGGAGGGTCCGCACCGGGGAGCTGTTTTTT
cdr3_aa: CASSDSSSGRVRTGELFF

d_call: NA
j_call: TRBJ2-5
clone_size: once
v_call: TRBV29-1
cdr3_length: 11
cdr3_nt: TGCAGCGTTGGAGACAGGGAGACCCAGTACTTC
cdr3_aa: CSVGDRETQYF

d_call: NA
j_call: TRBJ2-2
clone_size: NA
v_call: TRBV18
cdr3_length: 13
cdr3_nt: TGTGCCAGCTCACCGGAGGTATCCGGGGAGCTGTTTTTT
cdr3_aa: CASSPEVSGELFF

d_call: TRBD1
j_call: TRBJ1-5
clone_size: few
v_call: TRBV18
cdr3_length: 15
cdr3_nt: TGTGCCAGCTCACCTTGGACAGGGTCAAATCAGCCCCAGCATTTT
cdr3_aa: CASSPWTGSNQPQHF

d_call: TRBD1
j_call: TRBJ2-3
clone_size: NA
v_call: TRBV19
cdr3_length: 14
cdr3_nt: TGTGCCAGTAGCACAGGGGGGACCCGAGATACGCAGTATTTT
cdr3_aa: CASSTGGTRDTQYF

d_call: TRBD1
j_call: TRBJ2-7
clone_size: NA
v_call: TRBV29-1
cdr3_length: 12
cdr3_nt: TGCAGCGTTGGGGACAGGGGGTCCGAGCAGTACTTC
cdr3_aa: CSVGDRGSEQYF

d_call: NA
j_call: TRBJ2-5
clone_size: NA
v_call: TRBV9
cdr3_length: 15
cdr3_nt: TGTGCCAGCAGCGTAGGACACGCGAACCAAGAGACCCAGTACTTC
cdr3_aa: CASSVGHANQETQYF

d_call: NA
j_call: TRBJ2-2
clone_size: NA
v_call: TRBV5-6
cdr3_length: 15
cdr3_nt: TGTGCCAGCAGCTTGGGGGCCCTGAACACCGGGGAGCTGTTTTTT
cdr3_aa: CASSLGALNTGELFF

d_call: TRBD1
j_call: TRBJ1-6
clone_size: NA
v_call: TRBV27
cdr3_length: 22
cdr3_nt: TGTGCCAGCAGTTTATATAGAGGGGGCAACGTCGACCACAGCAGGAATAATTCACCCCTCCACTTT
cdr3_aa: CASSLYRGGNVDHSRNNSPLHF

d_call: NA
j_call: TRBJ1-2
clone_size: NA
v_call: TRBV5-1
cdr3_length: 16
cdr3_nt: TGCGCCAGCAGCTTGGGGTCGCGGGGTGCGATCTATGGCTACACCTTC
cdr3_aa: CASSLGSRGAIYGYTF

d_call: TRBD1
j_call: TRBJ1-1
clone_size: NA
v_call: TRBV6-5
cdr3_length: 15
cdr3_nt: TGTGCCAGCAGTTACGCCCAGGGGGCAAACACTGAAGCTTTCTTT
cdr3_aa: CASSYAQGANTEAFF

d_call: NA
j_call: TRBJ1-2
clone_size: NA
v_call: TRBV12-3/TRBV12-4
cdr3_length: 12
cdr3_nt: TGTGCCAGCAGTCTACAGGCGGATGGCTACACCTTC
cdr3_aa: CASSLQADGYTF

d_call: NA
j_call: TRBJ2-2
clone_size: few
v_call: TRBV18
cdr3_length: 13
cdr3_nt: TGTGCCAGCTCACTGGCGGTAACCGGGGAGCTGTTTTTT
cdr3_aa: CASSLAVTGELFF

d_call: TRBD2
j_call: TRBJ2-3
clone_size: NA
v_call: TRBV4-2
cdr3_length: 16
cdr3_nt: TGTGCCAGCAGCCAAGGTGTAGCGGGCCGCACAGATACGCAGTATTTT
cdr3_aa: CASSQGVAGRTDTQYF

d_call: TRBD2
j_call: TRBJ2-2
clone_size: once
v_call: TRBV7-2
cdr3_length: 17
cdr3_nt: TGTGCCAGCACCAACCTGGGACTAGCGTTTATCACCGGGGAGCTGTTTTTT
cdr3_aa: CASTNLGLAFITGELFF

d_call: NA
j_call: TRBJ1-5
clone_size: NA
v_call: TRBV20-1
cdr3_length: 10
cdr3_nt: TGCAGTGCGGCGGGACAGCCCCAGCATTTT
cdr3_aa: CSAAGQPQHF